Listed below are T cell receptor beta chains from one sample, sequenced in a study of T-cell memory formation after mild COVID-19. From the 5' RACE reads, TCRdb called clonotypes with MiXCR, one entry per CDR3 protein. Here the sample spans some 210,000 distinct CDR3 sequences, about 27% being singletons. Sequencing used PBMCs or a T cell subset sorted from them (not recorded which). The receptors shown here come from an adult woman who had mild COVID-19 (a few samples of this study predate the infection). Cell type and time point are not known. Each CDR3 is given with its conserved first and last residue. The D gene is left open where the match is weak. A row's size may be missing; if present it is once, few, many or a size class.

J,V,size,D,DNA,CDR3
TRBJ2-1,TRBV21-1,.,.,TGTGCCAGCAGCACCTGGACTAGCGGGAGCTCCTACAATGAGCAGTTCTTC,CASSTWTSGSSYNEQFF
TRBJ2-5,TRBV6-1,few,.,TGTGCCAGCAAGAGGGGGGGCCGTTATGGTCCACTCCAAGAGACCCAGTACTTC,CASKRGGRYGPLQETQYF
TRBJ2-3,TRBV2,.,TRBD2,TGTGCCGGGCAGCGGGGGGCTACCTCGAATACGCAGTATTTT,CAGQRGATSNTQYF
TRBJ1-5,TRBV11-2,few,.,TGTGCCAGCAGCCGTACAGGGATGGATCAGCCCCAGCATTTT,CASSRTGMDQPQHF
TRBJ1-2,TRBV12-3/TRBV12-4,few,TRBD1,TGTGCCAGCAGCCCCCGACAGGGAAGCTATGGCTACACCTTC,CASSPRQGSYGYTF
TRBJ1-1,TRBV19,few,.,TGTGCCAGTAGGAGAATAGGGGCACCGAACACTGAAGCTTTCTTT,CASRRIGAPNTEAFF
TRBJ2-7,TRBV6-5,many,.,TGTGCCAGCAGGGGACCCTACGAGCAGTACTTC,CASRGPYEQYF
TRBJ1-1,TRBV19,few,.,TGTGCCAGTAGTATAGACCCCGGCACTGAAGCTTTCTTT,CASSIDPGTEAFF
TRBJ2-3,TRBV12-3/TRBV12-4,.,.,TGTGCCAGCAGGGCCCCCGGTACGCAGTATTTT,CASRAPGTQYF
TRBJ1-2,TRBV6-1,few,.,TGTGCCAGCAGTGAAAGGACGGTGGTCTATGGCTACACCTTC,CASSERTVVYGYTF
TRBJ2-1,TRBV20-1,.,TRBD2,TGCAGTGCTAGGAGCGGACTAGCGGCACACCTCTCCTACAATGAGCAGTTCTTC,CSARSGLAAHLSYNEQFF
TRBJ1-5,TRBV2,.,.,TGTGCCAGCAGTGATCAGGGAGTTCAGCCCCAGCATTTT,CASSDQGVQPQHF
TRBJ1-5,TRBV12-3/TRBV12-4,.,.,TGTGCCAGCAGATCCTCCTTGGGGCCCCAGCATTTT,CASRSSLGPQHF
TRBJ1-6,TRBV5-6,.,.,TGTGCCAGCAGCTTACAGGGCTGGGGCAATTCACCCCTCCACTTT,CASSLQGWGNSPLHF
TRBJ2-5,TRBV21-1,.,.,TGTGCCAGCAGCAAAGGTCTGACTAGCGGGAGTGGACAAGAGACCCAGTACTTC,CASSKGLTSGSGQETQYF
TRBJ2-2,TRBV24-1,once,.,TGTGCCACCAGTCGCACAGGGCGGAACACCGGGGAGCTGTTTTTT,CATSRTGRNTGELFF
TRBJ1-1,TRBV20-1,.,.,TGCAGTGCTAGAGATTACAGGACCTCGAACACTGAAGCTTTCTTT,CSARDYRTSNTEAFF
TRBJ1-2,TRBV20-1,few,.,TGCAGTGCTAGACGAGGAACTAACTATGGCTACACCTTC,CSARRGTNYGYTF
TRBJ2-7,TRBV7-9,few,.,TGTGCCAGCAGCACCGGGGAATCCTACGAGCAGTACTTC,CASSTGESYEQYF
TRBJ1-5,TRBV6-5,.,.,TGTGCCAGCAGTTCTGTTCCCAACCAGCCCCAGCATTTT,CASSSVPNQPQHF
TRBJ2-5,TRBV24-1,.,.,TGTGCCACCAGTGGTCAAGAGACCCAGTACTTC,CATSGQETQYF
TRBJ1-2,TRBV29-1,few,.,TGCAGCGTTGAAGATCTCGCAGCCCGTGGCTACACCTTC,CSVEDLAARGYTF
TRBJ2-5,TRBV5-6,few,TRBD2,TGTGCCAGCAGCTCTGTTAGCGGGAGGCCAACAAAAGAGACCCAGTACTTC,CASSSVSGRPTKETQYF
TRBJ2-1,TRBV30,once,TRBD2,TGTGCCTGGAGACGGGGGGGGTACAATGAGCAGTTCTTC,CAWRRGGYNEQFF
TRBJ2-5,TRBV18,.,.,TGTGCCAGCTCACCAGGGGCAGGACAAGAGACCCAGTACTTC,CASSPGAGQETQYF
TRBJ2-1,TRBV24-1,.,TRBD2,TGTGCCACCAGTGACCCTTCCGGGACTAGCGGGAGGGCATGGGAGCAGTTCTTC,CATSDPSGTSGRAWEQFF
TRBJ2-5,TRBV5-1,few,.,TGCGCCAGCAGCTTGTCTTTCGACAGTCAAGAGACCCAGTACTTC,CASSLSFDSQETQYF
TRBJ2-7,TRBV29-1,few,.,TGCAGCGTGGAGCACCGGGGTGCGGGGGAGCAGTACTTC,CSVEHRGAGEQYF